The 9 T cell receptor beta chains below all came from one sample that was sequenced in a study of shared clonotypes between healthy human individuals. Profiled with immunoSEQ multiplex PCR; TCRdb holds only in-frame clones, not every one. Of approximately 940,000 clones detected, approximately 80% appear once; the ten largest clones hold approximately 1.5%. The material sequenced was memory CD4+ T cells sorted from blood. Subset reported: CD45RA-negative fraction. Receptors were obtained from a man aged 18 to 29 in good health.

The rearrangement links TRBV6-5 to TRBJ2-3; 7 bases match TRBD1. This CDR3 is built from 15 residues. V lost 2 bases, J lost 0 bases, and 2 bases stayed unmatched. Germline V lookup: CDR1 MNHEY, CDR2 SVGAGI. As DNA, the CDR3 is TGTGCCAGCAGTTACAGGGGGCTGAGCACAGATACGCAGTATTTT. Encoded protein: CASSYRGLSTDTQYF.

This chain joins TRBV4-3 and TRBJ1-3; no clear D. Trimming pared 1 base from V and 3 bases from J, leaving 13 bases between. This CDR3 is built from 16 residues. Germline V gene sequence: CDR1 LGHNA, CDR2 YSLEER. CDR3 sequence (DNA): TGCGCCAGCAGCCAAGCGGGCAACGCGTATGGAAACACCATATATTTT. Translating gives CASSQAGNAYGNTIYF.

This rearrangement joins TRBV14 to TRBJ1-1; the D gene is possibly TRBD1 (6 bases). CDR3 length: 15 residues. In germline, CDR1 is SGHDN, CDR2 FVKESK. With 4 bases removed from V and 4 bases from J, the gap between germline ends came to 16 bases. The CDR3 DNA sequence: TGTGCCAGCAGCCCCGATTCTAACAGGGCCACTGAAGCTTTCTTT. Translating gives CASSPDSNRATEAFF.

This sequence joins TRBV28 and TRBJ1-1, with 12 bases that match TRBD1. The germline V gene encodes CDR1 MDHEN and CDR2 SYDVKM. This CDR3 contains 18 residues. V shed 7 bases and J 0 bases; nucleotides not matched to a gene: 12. CDR3 nucleotides: TGTGCCAGCAATCTCCTCCCGGGACAGGGGGCAGTGAACACTGAAGCTTTCTTT. This sequence encodes CASNLLPGQGAVNTEAFF.

This rearrangement joins TRBV4-3 to TRBJ2-7, with D maybe TRBD1 (6 bases). Germline V gene data show CDR1 as LGHNA and CDR2 as YSLEER. CDR3 length equals 16 residues. V lost 0 bases and J lost 4, with 16 bases in between. The CDR3 nucleotides read TGCGCCAGCAGCCAAGAGGTATCACAGGGAGTTTACGAGCAGTACTTC. The encoded protein is CASSQEVSQGVYEQYF.

There are a few counts of this clone. V and J are TRBV27 and TRBJ2-1; tentative D call: TRBD2 (5 bases). CDR1 MNHEY and CDR2 SMNVEV come from the germline V gene (reference sequence). The V and J ends lost 5 bases and 4 bases respectively, with 18 bases between them. CDR3 size: 16 residues. In DNA form, the CDR3 reads TGTGCCAGCAGTCCCCTCGGGTCTCCGGGATACAATGAGCAGTTCTTC. This gives the protein CASSPLGSPGYNEQFF.

This rearrangement joins TRBV7-2 to TRBJ1-5, with 8 nucleotides matching TRBD1. This CDR3 comprises 15 residues. Germline trimming cut 1 base from V and 5 bases from J; bases unmatched to any gene: 4. Germline V gives CDR1 SGHTA, CDR2 FQGNSA. The CDR3 loop is CASSLDGDRYQPQHF. CDR3 sequence (DNA): TGTGCCAGCAGCTTAGATGGGGACAGGTATCAGCCCCAGCATTTT.

This clone was picked up one time. The chain recombines TRBV28 with TRBJ2-4; TRBD2 matches at 9 bases. CDR1 MDHEN and CDR2 SYDVKM come from the germline V gene. CDR3 length: 17 amino acids. The V segment lost 4 bases and the J segment 0 bases; nucleotides outside the gene matches: 7. CDR3 coding DNA: TGTGCCAGCAGTTACACGGCGGGGGGGAGAGCCAAAAACATTCAGTACTTC. Translated, it gives CASSYTAGGRAKNIQYF.

This clone was seen just once. The chain combines TRBV5-1 with TRBJ1-5, with TRBD1 matching 9 bases. With 4 bases clipped from V and 7 bases from J, the junction kept 6 bases outside the gene matches. CDR1 and CDR2 (germline): SGHRS, YFSETQ. CDR3 length: 14 residues. As DNA, the CDR3 is TGCGCCAGCAGCGAACAGGGGGCAGGGCAGCCCCAGCATTTT. The encoded protein is CASSEQGAGQPQHF.